Here is one T cell receptor (beta chain) with its context. This sample was taken from a study of blood T cell repertoires in COVID-19. Data came from immunoSEQ multiplex PCR; TCRdb stores just in-frame clones and leaves some out. Among some 150,000 clones listed, approximately 87% were seen once. The sequencing input was peripheral blood. This TCR was recovered from a woman aged 55-70 years with COVID-19, enrolled during active disease.

CDR3 DNA: TGCGCCACGACTCGGGGGGACGTCGACAACTATGGCTACACCTTC. Translated, it gives CATTRGDVDNYGYTF. The J gene is TRBJ1-2, the V gene TRBV5-1, with a tentative D call TRBD1 (5 bases). The germline V and J ends were trimmed by 9 bases and 2 bases, with 20 bases remaining between them. CDR1 is SGHRS, CDR2 YFSETQ, per germline. The CDR3 has 15 residues. Full variable domain (rest looked up from reference TRBV5-1 and TRBJ1-2): KAGVTQTPRYLIKTRGQQVTLSCSPISGHRSVSWYQQTPGQGLQFLFEYFSETQRNKGNFPGRFSGRQFSNSRSEMNVSTLELGDSALYLCATTRGDVDNYGYTFGSGTRLTVV.